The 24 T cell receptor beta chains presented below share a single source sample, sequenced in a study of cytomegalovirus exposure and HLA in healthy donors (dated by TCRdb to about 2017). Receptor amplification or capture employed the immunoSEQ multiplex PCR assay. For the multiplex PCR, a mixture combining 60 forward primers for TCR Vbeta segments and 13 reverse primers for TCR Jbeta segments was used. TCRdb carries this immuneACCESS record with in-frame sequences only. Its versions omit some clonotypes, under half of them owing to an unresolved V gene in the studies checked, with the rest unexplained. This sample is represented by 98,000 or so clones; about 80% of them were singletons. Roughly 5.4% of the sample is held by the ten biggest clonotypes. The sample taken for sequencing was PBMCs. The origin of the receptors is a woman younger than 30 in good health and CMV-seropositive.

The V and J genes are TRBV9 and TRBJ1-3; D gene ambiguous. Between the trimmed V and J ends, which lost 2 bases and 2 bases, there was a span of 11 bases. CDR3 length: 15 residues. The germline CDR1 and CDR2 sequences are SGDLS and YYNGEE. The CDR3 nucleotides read TGTGCCAGCAGCGTCTTCAGCGATACTGGAAACACCATATATTTT. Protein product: CASSVFSDTGNTIYF.

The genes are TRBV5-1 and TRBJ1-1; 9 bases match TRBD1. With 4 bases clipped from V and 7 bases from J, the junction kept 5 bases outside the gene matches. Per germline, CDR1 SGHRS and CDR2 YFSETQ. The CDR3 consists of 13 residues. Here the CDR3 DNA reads TGCGCCAGCAGCCTGGGACAGGGTTATGAAGCTTTCTTT. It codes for CASSLGQGYEAFF.

Here the CDR3 reads CASRTGETDTQYF. As DNA, the CDR3 is TGTGCCAGCAGAACAGGGGAGACAGATACGCAGTATTTT. V gene TRBV6-1 combines with J gene TRBJ2-3, with TRBD1 matching 7 bases. Germline-derived CDR1 and CDR2 are MNHNS and SASEGT. V dropped 6 bases and J dropped 3; count of bases not matched to a gene: 3. This CDR3 contains 13 residues.

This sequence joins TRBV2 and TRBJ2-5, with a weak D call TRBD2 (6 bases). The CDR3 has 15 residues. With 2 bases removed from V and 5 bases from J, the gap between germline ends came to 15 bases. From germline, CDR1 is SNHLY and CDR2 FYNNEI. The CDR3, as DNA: TGTGCCAGCAGTGAAACCCGGCCGGGAGCGGAGACCCAGTACTTC. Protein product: CASSETRPGAETQYF. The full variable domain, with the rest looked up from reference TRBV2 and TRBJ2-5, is EPEVTQTPSHQVTQMGQEVILRCVPISNHLYFYWYRQILGQKVEFLVSFYNNEISEKSEIFDDQFSVERPDGSNFTLKIRSTKLEDSAMYFCASSETRPGAETQYFGPGTRLLVL.

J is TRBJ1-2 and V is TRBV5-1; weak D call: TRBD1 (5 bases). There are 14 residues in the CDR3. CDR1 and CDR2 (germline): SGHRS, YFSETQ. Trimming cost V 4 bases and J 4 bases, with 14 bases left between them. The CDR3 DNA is TGCGCCAGCAGCCCGACAGCCCCCAGCTATGGCTACACCTTC. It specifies CASSPTAPSYGYTF.

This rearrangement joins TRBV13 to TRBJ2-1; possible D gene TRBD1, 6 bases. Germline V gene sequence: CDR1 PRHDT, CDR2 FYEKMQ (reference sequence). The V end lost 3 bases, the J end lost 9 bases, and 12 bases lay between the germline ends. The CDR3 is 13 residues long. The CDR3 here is CASSFGQYGEQFF. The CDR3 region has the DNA TGTGCCAGCAGCTTTGGACAGTACGGTGAGCAGTTCTTC.

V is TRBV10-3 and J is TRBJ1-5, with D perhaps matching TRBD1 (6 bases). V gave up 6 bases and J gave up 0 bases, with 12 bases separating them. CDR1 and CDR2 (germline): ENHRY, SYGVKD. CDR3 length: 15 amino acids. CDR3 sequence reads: CAIRSDRDSNQPQHF. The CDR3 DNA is TGTGCCATCAGATCGGACAGAGATAGCAATCAGCCCCAGCATTTT.

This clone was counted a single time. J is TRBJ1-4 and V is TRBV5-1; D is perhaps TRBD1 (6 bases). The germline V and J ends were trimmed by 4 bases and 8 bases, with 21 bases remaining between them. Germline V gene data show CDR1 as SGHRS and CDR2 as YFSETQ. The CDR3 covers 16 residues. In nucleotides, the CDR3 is TGCGCCAGCAGCATAGAAACAGGGAGTGGTGGGGAAAAACTGTTTTTT. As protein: CASSIETGSGGEKLFF.

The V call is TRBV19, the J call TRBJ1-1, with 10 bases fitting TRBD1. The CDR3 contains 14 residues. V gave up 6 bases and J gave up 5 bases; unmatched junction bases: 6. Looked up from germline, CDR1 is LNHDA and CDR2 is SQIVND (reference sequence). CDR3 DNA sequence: TGTGCCAGTAGGACCGGGACAGGGGTGACTGAAGCTTTCTTT. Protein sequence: CASRTGTGVTEAFF.

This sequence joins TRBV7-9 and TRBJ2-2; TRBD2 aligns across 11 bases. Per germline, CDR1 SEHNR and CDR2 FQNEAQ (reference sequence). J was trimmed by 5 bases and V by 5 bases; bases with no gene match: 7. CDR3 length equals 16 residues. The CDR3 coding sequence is TGTGCCAGCAGCACTACTAGCGGGAGTTTTACCGGGGAGCTGTTTTTT. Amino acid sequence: CASSTTSGSFTGELFF.

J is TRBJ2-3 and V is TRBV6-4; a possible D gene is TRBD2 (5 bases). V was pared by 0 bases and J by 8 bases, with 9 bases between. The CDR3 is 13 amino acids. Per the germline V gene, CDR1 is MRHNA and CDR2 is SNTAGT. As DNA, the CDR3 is TGTGCCAGCAGTGACTCTGGACTTGGTACGCAGTATTTT. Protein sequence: CASSDSGLGTQYF.

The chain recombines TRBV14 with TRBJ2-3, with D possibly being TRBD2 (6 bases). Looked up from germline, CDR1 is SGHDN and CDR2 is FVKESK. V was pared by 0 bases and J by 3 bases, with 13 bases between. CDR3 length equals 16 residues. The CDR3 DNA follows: TGTGCCAGCAGCCAAGATCTTGGCGGGAATACAGATACGCAGTATTTT. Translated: CASSQDLGGNTDTQYF. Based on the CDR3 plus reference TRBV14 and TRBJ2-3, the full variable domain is EAGVTQFPSHSVIEKGQTVTLRCDPISGHDNLYWYRRVMGKEIKFLLHFVKESKQDESGMPNNRFLAERTGGTYSTLKVQPAELEDSGVYFCASSQDLGGNTDTQYFGPGTRLTVL.

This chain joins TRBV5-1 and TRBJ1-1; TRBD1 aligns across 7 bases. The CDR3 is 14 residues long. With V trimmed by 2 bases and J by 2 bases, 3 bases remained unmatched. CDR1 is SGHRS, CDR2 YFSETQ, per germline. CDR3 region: CASSFDRVNTEAFF. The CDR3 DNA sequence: TGCGCCAGCAGCTTTGACAGGGTAAACACTGAAGCTTTCTTT.

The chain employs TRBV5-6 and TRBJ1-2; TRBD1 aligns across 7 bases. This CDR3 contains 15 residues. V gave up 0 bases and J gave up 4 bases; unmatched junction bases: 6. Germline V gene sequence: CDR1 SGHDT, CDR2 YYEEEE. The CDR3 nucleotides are TGTGCCAGCAGCTTGGGGCAGGGGGTTAGCTATGGCTACACCTTC. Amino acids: CASSLGQGVSYGYTF.

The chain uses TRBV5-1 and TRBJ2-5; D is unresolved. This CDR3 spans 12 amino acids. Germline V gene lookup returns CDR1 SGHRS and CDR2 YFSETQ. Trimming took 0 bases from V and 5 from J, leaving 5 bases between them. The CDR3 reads CASSLVGETQYF. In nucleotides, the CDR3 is TGCGCCAGCAGCTTGGTGGGCGAGACCCAGTACTTC.

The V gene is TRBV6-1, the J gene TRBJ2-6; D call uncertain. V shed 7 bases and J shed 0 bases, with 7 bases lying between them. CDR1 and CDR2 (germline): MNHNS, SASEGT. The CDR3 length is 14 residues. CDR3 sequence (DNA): TGTGCCAGCACCCCGTTCTCTGGGGCCAACGTCCTGACTTTC. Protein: CASTPFSGANVLTF.

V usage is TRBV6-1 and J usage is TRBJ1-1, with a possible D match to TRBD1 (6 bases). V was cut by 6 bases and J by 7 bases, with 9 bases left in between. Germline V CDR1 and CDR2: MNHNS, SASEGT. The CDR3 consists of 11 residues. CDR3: CASSQGYEAFF. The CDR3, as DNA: TGTGCCAGCAGCCAGGGGTATGAAGCTTTCTTT.

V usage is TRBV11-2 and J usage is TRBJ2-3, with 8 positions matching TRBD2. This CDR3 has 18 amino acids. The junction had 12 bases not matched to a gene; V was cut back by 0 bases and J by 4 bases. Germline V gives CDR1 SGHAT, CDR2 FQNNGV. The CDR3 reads CASSLDPLGGLGSDTQYF. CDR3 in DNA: TGTGCCAGCAGCTTAGATCCCCTGGGGGGACTAGGGTCAGATACGCAGTATTTT.

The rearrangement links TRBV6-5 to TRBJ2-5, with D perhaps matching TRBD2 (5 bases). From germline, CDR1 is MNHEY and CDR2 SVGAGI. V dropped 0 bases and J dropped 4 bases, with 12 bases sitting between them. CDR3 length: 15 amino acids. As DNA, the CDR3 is TGTGCCAGCAGTTACTCGCCTAGCCGCCCAGAGACCCAGTACTTC. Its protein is CASSYSPSRPETQYF.

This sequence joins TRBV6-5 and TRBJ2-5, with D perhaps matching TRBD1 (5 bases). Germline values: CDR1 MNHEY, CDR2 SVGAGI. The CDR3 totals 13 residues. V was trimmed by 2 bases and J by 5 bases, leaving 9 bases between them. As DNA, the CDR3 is TGTGCCAGCAGTTACCGGACACCCGAGACCCAGTACTTC. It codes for CASSYRTPETQYF.

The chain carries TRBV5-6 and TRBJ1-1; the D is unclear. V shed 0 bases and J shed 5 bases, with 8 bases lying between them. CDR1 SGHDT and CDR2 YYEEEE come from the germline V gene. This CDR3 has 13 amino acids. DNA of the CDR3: TGTGCCAGCAGCTTGGGTAGTCTAACTGAAGCTTTCTTT. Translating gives CASSLGSLTEAFF. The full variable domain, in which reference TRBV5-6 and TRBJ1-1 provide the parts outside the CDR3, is DAGVTQSPTHLIKTRGQQVTLRCSPKSGHDTVSWYQQALGQGPQFIFQYYEEEERQRGNFPDRFSGHQFPNYSSELNVNALLLGDSALYLCASSLGSLTEAFFGQGTRLTVV.

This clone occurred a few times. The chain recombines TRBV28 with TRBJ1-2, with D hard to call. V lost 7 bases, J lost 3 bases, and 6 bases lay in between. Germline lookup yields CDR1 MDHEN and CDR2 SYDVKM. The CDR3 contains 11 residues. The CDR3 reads CASTQDYGYTF. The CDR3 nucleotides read TGTGCCAGCACCCAGGACTATGGCTACACCTTC.

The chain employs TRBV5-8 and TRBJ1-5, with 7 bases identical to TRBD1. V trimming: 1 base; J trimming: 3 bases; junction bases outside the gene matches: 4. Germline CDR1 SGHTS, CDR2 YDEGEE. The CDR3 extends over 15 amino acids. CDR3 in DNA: TGTGCCAGCAGCTTGAACAGGGGCATCAATCAGCCCCAGCATTTT. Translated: CASSLNRGINQPQHF.

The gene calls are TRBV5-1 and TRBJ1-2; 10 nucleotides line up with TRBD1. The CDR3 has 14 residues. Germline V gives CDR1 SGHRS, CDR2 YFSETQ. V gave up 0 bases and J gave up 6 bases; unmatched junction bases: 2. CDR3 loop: CASSLGQGANGYTF. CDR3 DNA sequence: TGCGCCAGCAGCTTGGGACAGGGGGCAAATGGCTACACCTTC.